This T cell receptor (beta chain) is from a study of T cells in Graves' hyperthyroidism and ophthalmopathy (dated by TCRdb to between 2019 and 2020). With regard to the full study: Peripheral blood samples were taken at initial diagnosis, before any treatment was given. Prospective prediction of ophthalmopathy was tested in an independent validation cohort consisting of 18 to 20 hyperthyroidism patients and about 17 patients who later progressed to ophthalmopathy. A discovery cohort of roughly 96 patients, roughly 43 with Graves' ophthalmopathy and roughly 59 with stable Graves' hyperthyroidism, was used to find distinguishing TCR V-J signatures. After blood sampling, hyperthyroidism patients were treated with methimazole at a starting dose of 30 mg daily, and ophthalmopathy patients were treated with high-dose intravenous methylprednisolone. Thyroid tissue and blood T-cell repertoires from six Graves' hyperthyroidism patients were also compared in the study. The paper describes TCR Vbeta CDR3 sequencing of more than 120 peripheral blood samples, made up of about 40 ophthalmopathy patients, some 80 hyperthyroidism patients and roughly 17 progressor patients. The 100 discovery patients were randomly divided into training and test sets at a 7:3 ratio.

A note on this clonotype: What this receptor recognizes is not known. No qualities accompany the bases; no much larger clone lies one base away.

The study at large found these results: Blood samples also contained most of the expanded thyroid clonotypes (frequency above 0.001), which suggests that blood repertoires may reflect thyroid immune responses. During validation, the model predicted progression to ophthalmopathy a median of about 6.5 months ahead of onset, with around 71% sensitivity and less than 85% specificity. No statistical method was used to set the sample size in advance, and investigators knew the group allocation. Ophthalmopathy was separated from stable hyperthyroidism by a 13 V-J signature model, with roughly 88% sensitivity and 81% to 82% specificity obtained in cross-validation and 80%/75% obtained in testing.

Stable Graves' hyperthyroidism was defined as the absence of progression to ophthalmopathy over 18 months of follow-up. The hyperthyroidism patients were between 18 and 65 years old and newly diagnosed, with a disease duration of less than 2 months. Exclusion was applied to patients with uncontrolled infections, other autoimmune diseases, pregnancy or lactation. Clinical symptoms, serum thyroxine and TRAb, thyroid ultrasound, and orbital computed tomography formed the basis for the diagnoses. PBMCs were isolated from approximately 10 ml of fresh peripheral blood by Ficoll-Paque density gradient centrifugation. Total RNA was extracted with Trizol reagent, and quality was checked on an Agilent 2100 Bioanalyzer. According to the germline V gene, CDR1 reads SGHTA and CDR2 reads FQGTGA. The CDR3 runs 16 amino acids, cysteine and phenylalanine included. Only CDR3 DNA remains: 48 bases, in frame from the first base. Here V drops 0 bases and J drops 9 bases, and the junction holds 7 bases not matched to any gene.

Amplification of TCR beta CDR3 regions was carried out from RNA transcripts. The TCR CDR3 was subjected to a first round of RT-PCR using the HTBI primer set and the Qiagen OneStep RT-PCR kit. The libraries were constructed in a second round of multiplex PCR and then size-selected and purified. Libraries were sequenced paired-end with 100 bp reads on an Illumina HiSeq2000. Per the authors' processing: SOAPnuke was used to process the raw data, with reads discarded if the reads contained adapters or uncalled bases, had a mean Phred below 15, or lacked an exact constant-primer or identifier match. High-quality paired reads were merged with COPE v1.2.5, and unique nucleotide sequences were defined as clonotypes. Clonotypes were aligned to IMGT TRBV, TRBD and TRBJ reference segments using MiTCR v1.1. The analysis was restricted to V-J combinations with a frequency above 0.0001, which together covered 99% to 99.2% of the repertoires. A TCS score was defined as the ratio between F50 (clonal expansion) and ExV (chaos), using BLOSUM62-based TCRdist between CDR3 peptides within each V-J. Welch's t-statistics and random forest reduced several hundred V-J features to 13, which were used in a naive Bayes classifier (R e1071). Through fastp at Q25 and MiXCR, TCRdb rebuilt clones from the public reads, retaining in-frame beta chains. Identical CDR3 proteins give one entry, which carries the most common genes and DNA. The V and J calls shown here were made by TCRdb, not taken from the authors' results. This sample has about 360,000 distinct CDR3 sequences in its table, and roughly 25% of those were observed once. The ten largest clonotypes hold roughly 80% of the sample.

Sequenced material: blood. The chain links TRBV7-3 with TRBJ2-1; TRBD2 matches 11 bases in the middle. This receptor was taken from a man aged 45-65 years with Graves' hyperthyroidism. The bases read TGTGCCAGCAGCTTAACGTTTACTAGCGGGAGTGGTGAGCAGTTCTTC. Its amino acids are CASSLTFTSGSGEQFF.